These T cell receptor beta chains were read from a single sample in a study of blood T cell repertoires in COVID-19. Data came from immunoSEQ multiplex PCR; TCRdb stores just in-frame clones and leaves some out. The data show tens of thousands of clones, about 82% seen once. Sequenced: peripheral blood. These receptors originate from a man aged 45-65 years with acute or convalescent COVID-19. CDR3s include the opening cysteine and the closing phenylalanine or tryptophan. D genes are given only for firm matches. Size is omitted from some rows. Given values are once, few, many or a class for expanded clones.

j_call clone_size d_call v_call cdr3_nt cdr3_aa
TRBJ2-5 NA TRBD2 TRBV6-2/TRBV6-3 TGTGCCAGCAGCCACCTCGGGACTAGCCAAGAGACCCAGTACTTC CASSHLGTSQETQYF
TRBJ2-2 NA NA TRBV10-1 TGCGCCAGCAGTGTCACGAACACCGGGGAGCTGTTTTTT CASSVTNTGELFF
TRBJ2-1 NA TRBD2 TRBV5-8 TGTGCCAGCAGCTTGGGCGCGGGGGACTCTTACAATGAGCAGTTCTTC CASSLGAGDSYNEQFF
TRBJ2-7 NA NA TRBV15 TGTGCCACCAGCAGAGATTTTCACTACGAGCAGTACTTC CATSRDFHYEQYF
TRBJ2-7 few NA TRBV19 TGTGCCAGTACCGATACAGGGGAGGACTACGAGCAGTACTTC CASTDTGEDYEQYF
TRBJ2-3 NA NA TRBV7-2 TGTGCCAGCTCTCAGGGGTGGGGCACAGATACGCAGTATTTT CASSQGWGTDTQYF
TRBJ1-3 NA TRBD1 TRBV5-1 TGCGCCAGCAGCCCGGGGACAGGAGGCCGAAACACCATATATTTT CASSPGTGGRNTIYF
TRBJ2-7 once TRBD2 TRBV13 TGTGCCAGCAGCTATAGCGGGAGGATCTACGAGCAGTACTTC CASSYSGRIYEQYF
TRBJ2-5 NA NA TRBV21-1 TGTGCCAGCAGCAAACTAGCGGGAGGGGTAGAGACCCAGTACTTC CASSKLAGGVETQYF
TRBJ1-5 NA NA TRBV19 TGTGCCAGTAGTGGCCAGGGCGTGAACAATCAGCCCCAGCATTTT CASSGQGVNNQPQHF
TRBJ2-3 NA NA TRBV24-1 TGTGCCACCAGTCATGACTCAGAGACGCAGTATTTT CATSHDSETQYF
TRBJ1-1 NA NA TRBV5-4 TGTGCCAGCAGCTCCACAGGGTATGGCACTGAAGCTTTCTTT CASSSTGYGTEAFF
TRBJ2-7 few NA TRBV5-4 TGTGCCAGCAGCTTGGCCACGGCAGGGATCTCCTACGAGCAGTACTTC CASSLATAGISYEQYF
TRBJ2-1 NA NA TRBV2 TGTGCCAGCAGGGACTCCCGCTCCTACAATGAGCAGTTCTTC CASRDSRSYNEQFF
TRBJ2-3 NA TRBD2 TRBV3-1/TRBV3-2 TGTGCCAGCAGCCAAGATCTAGCGGGAGGGGAAGATACGCAGTATTTT CASSQDLAGGEDTQYF
TRBJ1-2 once NA TRBV5-6 TGTGCCAGCAGCCTCGTGGGGGCAGCCAAGGGGAGATACACCTTC CASSLVGAAKGRYTF
TRBJ2-7 NA TRBD1 TRBV7-2 TGTGCCAGCAGCTCCCCGGGACAGGGGCTCTACGAGCAGTACTTC CASSSPGQGLYEQYF
TRBJ2-3 few TRBD2 TRBV7-2 TGTGCCAGCGGGACTAGTAGCGGCACAGATACGCAGTATTTT CASGTSSGTDTQYF
TRBJ2-7 NA TRBD2 TRBV5-1 TGCGCCAGCATCGGGACTAGCGGGGGCGAGCAGTACTTC CASIGTSGGEQYF
TRBJ1-4 once TRBD1 TRBV15 TGTGCCACCAGCAGAGGGGACAGGGGACTTGAAAAACTGTTTTTT CATSRGDRGLEKLFF
TRBJ2-5 NA TRBD1 TRBV5-1 TGCGCCAGCAGCTGGGGGGACAGGGTTGGCGTCGGAGAGACCCAGTACTTC CASSWGDRVGVGETQYF
TRBJ2-1 NA TRBD2 TRBV5-1 TGCGCCAGCAGCTTGGCCGGGACTAGCGGTGAGCAGTTCTTC CASSLAGTSGEQFF
TRBJ1-1 NA TRBD1 TRBV4-2 TGTGCCAGCAGCCAAGAACCAGGGACAGGAACTGAAGCTTTCTTT CASSQEPGTGTEAFF
TRBJ2-3 NA NA TRBV3-1/TRBV3-2 TGTGCCAGCAGCCAAACCCGGGACTCCAGAGCCCCCTACACAGATACGCAGTATTTT CASSQTRDSRAPYTDTQYF
TRBJ2-7 NA TRBD1 TRBV7-3 TGTGCCAGCAGCGTGGGACAGGGAAGCTCCTACGAGCAGTACTTC CASSVGQGSSYEQYF
TRBJ1-5 NA NA TRBV10-2 TGCGCCAGCAGTGGGCCCCAGGGGAATCAGCCCCAGCATTTT CASSGPQGNQPQHF
TRBJ2-7 NA NA TRBV7-2 TGTGCCAGCAGCTTAGTCCCAGCGTACGAGCAGTACTTC CASSLVPAYEQYF
TRBJ2-3 NA NA TRBV5-1 TGCGCCAGCAGCTTGGCCACGGACAGTAGGGATACGCAGTATTTT CASSLATDSRDTQYF
TRBJ1-2 NA NA TRBV12-3/TRBV12-4 TGTGCCAGCAGCCCTAGGCAGGGAAGTGGCTACACCTTC CASSPRQGSGYTF
TRBJ1-5 NA TRBD1 TRBV28 TGTGCCAGCAAGACAGGGTCTGATCAGCCCCAGCATTTT CASKTGSDQPQHF
TRBJ1-2 NA TRBD1 TRBV18 TGTGCCAGCTCACCCGACAGGGCAGGGGGCTACACCTTC CASSPDRAGGYTF